This T cell receptor beta chain derives from a study of blood T cells in healthy people across ages. Trimming stripped 7 bases from V and 4 bases from J, with 16 bases between. CDR3 length: 14 amino acids. Primers used in a second PCR of roughly 7 to 11 cycles were a sample-barcoded 5' primer and a J-beta primer mix. A single record per CDR3 protein comes from TCRdb applying MiXCR to the 5' RACE reads. The data hold about 1.1 million distinct CDR3 sequences, with more than 30% observed a single time. Specimen: blood. J is TRBJ1-2 and V is TRBV12-3 or TRBV12-4, with a possible D match to TRBD1 (5 bases). The sequence was collected from a man aged 18 to 30 in good health. In DNA form, the CDR3 reads TGTGCCAGCACCCCGGGGAGGGGATCCTATGGCTACACCTTC. Residues: CASTPGRGSYGYTF.